Below are 24 T cell receptor beta chains sequenced from a single sample in a study of T cell repertoires in cytomegalovirus infection. One entry per CDR3 protein, called by TCRdb with MiXCR from the reads. The table lists over 200,000 distinct CDR3 sequences, 12% to 15% of them singletons, with 7.5% to 10% in the top ten. The sample consisted of PBMCs. These receptors all stem from a human donor in good health (CMV status not recorded). Some clones in this sample may be carry-over from other donors' samples.

In its sample, this clonotype was seen a few times. The rearrangement uses TRBV18 and TRBJ2-5, with D perhaps matching TRBD1 (5 bases). CDR3 size: 14 residues. The germline CDR1 and CDR2 sequences are KGHSH and LQKENI. V was trimmed by 3 bases and J by 2 bases, leaving 10 bases between them. DNA of the CDR3: TGTGCCAGCTCACCTCGACAGTTTCAAGAGACCCAGTACTTC. Amino acids: CASSPRQFQETQYF.

This chain uses TRBV25-1 with TRBJ2-5, with TRBD1 as a possible D gene (7 bases). The CDR3 has 12 residues. CDR1 MGHDK and CDR2 SYGVNS come from the germline V gene. The V end was cut by 11 bases, the J end by 5 bases, with 15 bases between. The CDR3 DNA follows: TGTGCCGGCCCAGGGGGGAAGGAGACCCAGTACTTC. Protein: CAGPGGKETQYF.

This clonotype was detected many times. The V call is TRBV11-2, the J call TRBJ1-6; TRBD1 aligns across 7 bases. The V segment lost 3 bases and the J segment 5 bases; nucleotides outside the gene matches: 10. CDR3 length: 17 amino acids. The germline CDR1 and CDR2 sequences are SGHAT and FQNNGV. The CDR3 coding sequence is TGTGCCAGCAGCTTCCCCCTCGAGGGGACAGATAATTCACCCCTCCACTTT. It codes for CASSFPLEGTDNSPLHF.

This clonotype was detected only a few times. J is TRBJ1-4 and V is TRBV12-3 or TRBV12-4; a possible D gene is TRBD1 (5 bases). The length of the CDR3 is 13 residues. The germline V and J ends were trimmed by 6 bases and 5 bases, with 10 bases remaining between them. CDR3 sequence: CASSRRGNEKLFF. CDR3 nucleotide sequence: TGTGCCAGCAGCCGCCGGGGCAATGAAAAACTGTTTTTT.

This clonotype was found many times. A much larger clone sits a single nucleotide away, making a read error possible. The chain has TRBV7-8 and TRBJ2-7; D unresolved. Germline loops: CDR1 SGHVS, CDR2 FQNEAQ. The ends were cut back, 2 bases at V and 1 base at J, with 6 bases in the middle. This CDR3 has 13 amino acids. CDR3 nucleotide sequence: TGTGCCAGCAGCTTAAAAGGTTCCTACGAGCAGTACTTC. This sequence encodes CASSLKGSYEQYF.

This clonotype was detected a few times. This sequence joins TRBV2 and TRBJ2-5, with D possibly called TRBD1 or TRBD2 (5 bases each). The germline gives CDR1 SNHLY, CDR2 FYNNEI. The CDR3 is 16 amino acids. The germline V and J ends were trimmed by 3 bases and 4 bases, with 18 bases remaining between them. The CDR3 protein is CASSDPREARGETQYF. Written as DNA, the CDR3 is TGTGCCAGCAGTGACCCCCGGGAAGCAAGGGGAGAGACCCAGTACTTC.

This clonotype occurred many times. V and J are TRBV15 and TRBJ1-5; D perhaps matches TRBD1 (5 bases). Germline loops: CDR1 LNHNV, CDR2 YYDKDF (reference sequence). The CDR3 has 15 amino acids. The germline V and J ends were trimmed by 0 bases and 6 bases, with 12 bases remaining between them. CDR3 nucleotide sequence: TGTGCCACCAGCAGAGATAGGGGCGCGGGTCAGCCCCAGCATTTT. Amino acids: CATSRDRGAGQPQHF.

This sequence joins TRBV20-1 and TRBJ2-5; 8 bases are a match to TRBD1. V shed 0 bases and J 6 bases; nucleotides not matched to a gene: 12. The CDR3 is 16 amino acids. CDR1 is DFQATT, CDR2 SNEGSKA, per germline (reference sequence). CDR3 protein: CSAREGQGVFEKTQYF. The CDR3 DNA reads TGCAGTGCTAGAGAAGGACAGGGCGTTTTCGAGAAGACCCAGTACTTC.

This chain joins TRBV6-2 or TRBV6-3 and TRBJ1-5; unclear D gene. The CDR3 has 12 residues. Between the trimmed V and J ends, which lost 6 bases and 9 bases, there was a span of 12 bases. Germline CDR1 MNHEY, CDR2 SVGEGT. CDR3 nucleotides: TGTGCCAGCAGGTCCGGTCAGCGGCCCCAGCATTTT. Encoded protein: CASRSGQRPQHF.

This chain links TRBV20-1 with TRBJ2-3; TRBD2 matches at 9 bases. Germline lookup yields CDR1 DFQATT and CDR2 SNEGSKA (reference sequence). CDR3 length equals 14 residues. The junction had 13 bases not matched to a gene; V was cut back by 5 bases and J by 10 bases. The CDR3 DNA reads TGCAGTGCTCTCCTCACCCGGACTAGCGATTCGCAGTATTTT. It specifies CSALLTRTSDSQYF.

Ten or more counts support this clonotype. The V call is TRBV7-8, the J call TRBJ2-7; the match to TRBD1 covers 11 bases. J gave up 0 bases and V 6 bases, and 13 bases lay outside the gene matches. The length of the CDR3 is 18 residues. CDR1 is SGHVS and CDR2 is FQNEAQ in the germline V gene. The CDR3 region has the DNA TGTGCCAGCAGGCCCGGGACAGGGGGTCCTACTAGCTCCTACGAGCAGTACTTC. Encoded protein: CASRPGTGGPTSSYEQYF.

In this sample, this clonotype turned up a few times. The chain links TRBV20-1 to TRBJ2-3; 13 nucleotides align to TRBD2. CDR1 and CDR2 from the germline V gene are DFQATT and SNEGSKA (reference sequence). This CDR3 comprises 20 residues. V lost 6 bases to trimming and J lost 2 bases; unmatched junction nucleotides: 20. This CDR3 reads CSAPTVGGLAGRGPTDTQYF. The CDR3 coding sequence is TGCAGTGCCCCGACTGTGGGGGGACTAGCGGGAAGGGGGCCCACAGATACGCAGTATTTT.

About this clonotype itself: A clone one base away is much larger, so this may be a read error. The V and J genes are TRBV7-2 and TRBJ2-7; TRBD2 is a possible D gene (6 bases). The CDR3 has 14 amino acids. CDR1 and CDR2 (germline): SGHTA, FQGNSA. CDR3 amino acids: CSSSRDFVNYEQYF. The CDR3 coding sequence is TGTTCCAGCAGTCGGGACTTTGTAAACTACGAGCAGTACTTC.

This clonotype was seen at least ten times. This chain joins TRBV7-6 and TRBJ2-7, with TRBD1 identical over 9 bases. Per the germline V gene, CDR1 is SGHVS and CDR2 is FNYEAQ. The CDR3 spans 14 residues. Losses at the gene ends were 5 bases for V and 2 bases for J; bases not matched to a gene: 4. The CDR3 coding sequence is TGTGCCAGCAGCCTCCGGGACAGGGCCTACGAGCAGTACTTC. Its protein product is CASSLRDRAYEQYF. The full variable domain, in which reference TRBV7-6 and TRBJ2-7 provide the parts outside the CDR3, is GAGVSQSPRYKVTKRGQDVALRCDPISGHVSLYWYRQALGQGPEFLTYFNYEAQQDKSGLPNDRFSAERPEGSISTLTIQRTEQRDSAMYRCASSLRDRAYEQYFGPGTRLTVT.

The chain joins TRBV20-1 to TRBJ2-7; 7 bases map to TRBD2. The V and J ends lost 5 bases and 0 bases, in that order; junction bases with no gene match: 13. Germline V gives CDR1 DFQATT, CDR2 SNEGSKA (reference sequence). This CDR3 spans 16 amino acids. As DNA, the CDR3 is TGCAGTGCTGATTACCCAATGGGAGGGATCTCCTACGAGCAGTACTTC. Translating it yields CSADYPMGGISYEQYF.

This clonotype appeared a few times. This chain uses TRBV6-4 with TRBJ2-3; TRBD2 matches 10 bases. The CDR3 runs 15 residues. The V gene's germline CDR1 is MRHNA and CDR2 SNTAGT. The trim removed 9 bases at V and 2 bases at J, leaving 8 bases unmatched. The CDR3 DNA sequence: TGTGCCAGTGCTCGTAGCGGGGGGTACACAGATACGCAGTATTTT. It codes for CASARSGGYTDTQYF.

This clonotype was found many times. The chain employs TRBV9 and TRBJ2-3; weak D call: TRBD2 (6 bases). Trimming removed 5 bases at V and 3 bases at J, with 16 bases between. The CDR3 has 15 amino acids. The germline V gene has CDR1 SGDLS and CDR2 YYNGEE. The CDR3 DNA reads TGTGCCAGCAGTGAAGGGTTGGGGGGAACAGATACGCAGTATTTT. This gives the protein CASSEGLGGTDTQYF.

J is TRBJ1-6 and V is TRBV20-1; perhaps TRBD1 as D (6 bases). CDR1 is DFQATT, CDR2 SNEGSKA, per germline (reference sequence). The V end was cut by 2 bases, the J end by 7 bases, with 18 bases between. The CDR3 is 16 amino acids. DNA for the CDR3: TGCAGTGCTAGACCCCCGGGTACAGGGTACAATTCACCCCTCCACTTT. It is translated as CSARPPGTGYNSPLHF.

The table lists this clonotype with many counts. The rearrangement links TRBV6-2 or TRBV6-3 to TRBJ2-7; TRBD1 aligns across 7 bases. Per germline, CDR1 MNHEY and CDR2 SVGEGT. This CDR3 is 13 amino acids long. Germline trimming cut 6 bases from V and 3 bases from J; bases unmatched to any gene: 5. The CDR3 here is CASSRDRYYEQYF. DNA of the CDR3: TGTGCCAGCAGCCGGGACAGATACTACGAGCAGTACTTC.

In this sample, this clonotype turned up many times. The chain employs TRBV28 and TRBJ2-3; D gene ambiguous. The CDR3 length is 15 residues. V lost 3 bases, J lost 0 bases, and 10 bases lay in between. The V gene's germline CDR1 is MDHEN and CDR2 SYDVKM. The CDR3 DNA reads as TGTGCCAGCAGTTTTTCTACACTAAGCACAGATACGCAGTATTTT. Its protein is CASSFSTLSTDTQYF.

This clonotype showed up just a few times. The rearrangement joins TRBV5-4 to TRBJ2-1; TRBD2 is a possible D gene (5 bases). Trimming pared 6 bases from V and 9 bases from J, leaving 19 bases between. Germline V gene data show CDR1 as SGHNT and CDR2 as YYREEE (reference sequence). There are 14 residues in the CDR3. CDR3 residues: CASKSEIEAGEQFF. The CDR3 nucleotides are TGTGCCAGCAAATCCGAGATAGAGGCGGGTGAGCAGTTCTTC.

This clonotype was counted a few times. The chain is built from TRBV28 and TRBJ2-1, with 9 bases fitting TRBD2. Germline V lookup: CDR1 MDHEN, CDR2 SYDVKM. V shed 1 base and J 6 bases; nucleotides not matched to a gene: 1. The CDR3 is 14 residues long. CDR3 DNA sequence: TGTGCCAGCAGTTTATCGCGGGGGGGCAATGAGCAGTTCTTC. Its translation: CASSLSRGGNEQFF. Complete variable domain (other parts from reference TRBV28 and TRBJ2-1): DVKVTQSSRYLVKRTGEKVFLECVQDMDHENMFWYRQDPGLGLRLIYFSYDVKMKEKGDIPEGYSVSREKKERFSLILESASTNQTSMYLCASSLSRGGNEQFFGPGTRLTVL.

This clonotype was counted at least ten times. V gene TRBV6-2 or TRBV6-3 combines with J gene TRBJ2-7, with 7 bases that match TRBD1. CDR1 is MNHEY and CDR2 is SVGEGT in the germline V gene. V dropped 8 bases and J dropped 6; count of bases not matched to a gene: 7. The CDR3 has 12 amino acids. In DNA, the CDR3 is TGTGCCAGCCAGACAGGGTTGGTCGAGCAGTACTTC. Its protein product is CASQTGLVEQYF.

J is TRBJ2-1 and V is TRBV29-1; 10 nucleotides line up with TRBD2. Germline V CDR1 and CDR2: SQVTM, ANQGSEA. The CDR3 has 16 amino acids. After removal of 3 bases from V and 4 bases from J, the junction contained 9 bases not matched to a gene. The DNA of the CDR3 is TGCAGCGTTGAGGGCTTAAGGACTAGCGGATACAATGAGCAGTTCTTC. The encoded protein is CSVEGLRTSGYNEQFF.